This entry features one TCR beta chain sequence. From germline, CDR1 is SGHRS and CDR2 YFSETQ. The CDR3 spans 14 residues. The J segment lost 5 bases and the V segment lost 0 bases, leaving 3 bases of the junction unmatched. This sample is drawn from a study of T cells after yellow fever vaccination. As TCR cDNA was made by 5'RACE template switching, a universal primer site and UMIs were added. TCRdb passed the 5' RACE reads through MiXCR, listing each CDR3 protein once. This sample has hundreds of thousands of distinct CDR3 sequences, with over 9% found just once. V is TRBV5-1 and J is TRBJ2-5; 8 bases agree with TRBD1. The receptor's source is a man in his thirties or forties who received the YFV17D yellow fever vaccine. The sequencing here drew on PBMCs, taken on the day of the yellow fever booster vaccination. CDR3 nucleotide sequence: TGCGCCAGCAGCTTGGCCGGACAGGGCGAGACCCAGTACTTC. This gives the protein CASSLAGQGETQYF.